Given below is one T cell receptor (beta chain) in context. Its antigen is currently unknown. The data were obtained in a study of beta chain features in type 1 diabetes. Across the whole study: Regarding age, gender and cell yields, patients proved similar to healthy donors. There were 107,917,701 sorted cells examined across all samples.

General study results and limits: cDNA sequencing could over-represent cells with high TCR expression. These data did not resolve whether HLA type affects TCRB rearrangement.

This CDR3 has 16 amino acids. V was shortened by 9 bases and J by 4 bases, with 22 bases between the two germline ends. Germline V lookup: CDR1 SGHRS, CDR2 YFSETQ. cDNA synthesis used the whole RNA isolate, giving expressed TCRB sequences. Here immunoSEQ multiplex PCR was the method, and the copy in TCRdb shows in-frame clones only, minus some. The sample yields 300,000 to 400,000 clones, roughly 8% seen once. Sequenced input: central memory CD4+ T cells from blood. The chain joins TRBV5-1 to TRBJ2-2; D assignment may be TRBD1 or TRBD2 (8 bases each). The sequence was collected from a woman between 18 and 29 years old in good health. CDR3 sequence: CATQGAAGVGTGELFF. The CDR3 coding sequence is TGCGCCACCCAGGGGGCAGCGGGAGTTGGCACCGGGGAGCTGTTTTTT.